This TCR beta chain was identified during a study of blood T cell repertoires in COVID-19. Study overall: Acute and convalescent COVID-19 samples came from the United States, Italy and Spain. In each case, the material was cDNA or gDNA derived from T cells, B-cell-depleted T cells, or PBMCs.

The V gene's germline CDR1 is MNHEY and CDR2 SVGAGI. Trimming stripped 4 bases from V and 2 bases from J, with 10 bases between. CDR3 length: 14 residues. In the original analysis: Reference gene primer amplification in the assay estimated nucleated cell counts. Data came from immunoSEQ multiplex PCR; TCRdb stores just in-frame clones and leaves some out. V, J and clone size are those of that table, while D and trimming were read from the DNA. The data hold about 140,000 clones, with 75% to 90% observed a single time. This sequence joins TRBV6-5 and TRBJ2-3; D not certain. The sequenced material came from peripheral blood. This sequence originates from a woman aged 60-70 years with active COVID-19. CDR3 amino acids: CASSSSRVTDTQYF. The CDR3 DNA reads TGTGCCAGCAGTTCCTCGCGTGTCACAGATACGCAGTATTTT.